The rows below give T cell receptor beta chains drawn from one sample of a study of blood T cells in healthy people across ages. Using its own MiXCR run on the 5' RACE reads, TCRdb lists one record per CDR3 protein. The table has roughly 830,000 distinct CDR3 sequences, around 62% seen once; the top ten hold around a quarter. Input material: blood. The receptor set was obtained from a young man in good health. CDR3s include the opening cysteine and the closing phenylalanine or tryptophan. A D gene is named only where the DNA matches it firmly. Rows may omit the clone size; those that give it use once, few, many or a size class.

V	D	J	size	CDR3	DNA
TRBV20-1	-	TRBJ2-3	-	CSARDLGQTQDTQYF	TGCAGTGCTAGAGATCTAGGGCAGACACAAGATACGCAGTATTTT
TRBV10-3	-	TRBJ2-7	-	CAISVQNYEQYF	TGTGCCATCAGTGTTCAGAACTACGAGCAGTACTTC
TRBV28	-	TRBJ2-4	few	CASSPVGLAKNIQYF	TGTGCCAGCAGTCCGGTTGGGCTAGCCAAAAACATTCAGTACTTC
TRBV27	-	TRBJ2-3	-	CASSSTVDTQYF	TGTGCCAGCAGTTCGACAGTCGATACGCAGTATTTT
TRBV3-1	-	TRBJ2-7	-	CASSQDRSGTYEQYF	TGTGCCAGCAGCCAAGATCGGTCAGGCACCTACGAGCAGTACTTC
TRBV27	-	TRBJ2-7	few	CASSLSDGTYEQYF	TGTGCCAGCAGTTTGTCGGATGGGACCTACGAGCAGTACTTC
TRBV20-1	-	TRBJ2-5	few	CSARDSWGAGETQYF	TGCAGTGCTAGAGACTCATGGGGGGCCGGCGAGACCCAGTACTTC
TRBV9	TRBD2	TRBJ2-1	-	CASSAGGSPYNEQFF	TGTGCCAGCAGTGCCGGGGGGAGTCCCTACAATGAGCAGTTCTTC
TRBV4-1	TRBD2	TRBJ2-7	few	CASSQAGGPTYEQYF	TGCGCCAGCAGCCAAGCGGGGGGTCCTACCTACGAGCAGTACTTC
TRBV6-6	TRBD1	TRBJ1-5	-	CASSSPGQGYSNQPQHF	TGTGCCAGCAGTTCTCCGGGACAGGGATATAGCAATCAGCCCCAGCATTTT
TRBV9	-	TRBJ2-4	once	CASSVEPVEEQYF	TGTGCCAGCAGCGTAGAACCGGTGGAGGAGCAGTACTTC
TRBV9	-	TRBJ2-7	-	CASSVETAGEQYF	TGTGCCAGCAGCGTAGAAACAGCGGGTGAGCAGTACTTC
TRBV28	-	TRBJ2-5	-	CASRTVQETQYF	TGTGCCAGCAGGACGGTCCAAGAGACCCAGTACTTC
TRBV7-2	-	TRBJ1-2	few	CASSFANSNYGYTF	TGTGCCAGCAGCTTCGCAAACTCTAACTATGGCTACACCTTC
TRBV10-3	TRBD1	TRBJ1-2	few	CAIRRQGVDSYGYTF	TGTGCCATCAGACGACAGGGTGTTGATTCCTATGGCTACACCTTC
TRBV4-3	TRBD1	TRBJ1-1	-	CASSQGGGRDEAFF	TGCGCCAGCAGCCAAGGAGGGGGCAGGGACGAAGCTTTCTTT
TRBV5-1	-	TRBJ2-3	-	CASSWFVGDTQYF	TGCGCCAGCAGCTGGTTCGTAGGGGATACGCAGTATTTT
TRBV7-9	TRBD2	TRBJ2-7	-	CAIPLTSGGPSSYNVQYF	TGTGCCATTCCCCTTACTAGCGGGGGGCCATCCTCCTACAATGTGCAGTACTTC
TRBV6-2/TRBV6-3	-	TRBJ2-1	-	CASSYFRINEQFF	TGTGCCAGCAGTTACTTCCGGATCAATGAGCAGTTCTTC
TRBV11-2	TRBD1	TRBJ2-7	once	CASSRDSFYEQYF	TGTGCCAGCAGCCGGGACAGCTTCTACGAGCAGTACTTC
TRBV20-1	-	TRBJ2-7	many	CSATRPESEQYF	TGCAGTGCTACTAGGCCCGAATCCGAGCAGTACTTC
TRBV20-1	TRBD1	TRBJ2-7	once	CSARRQGAMYEQYF	TGCAGTGCTCGAAGACAGGGGGCCATGTACGAGCAGTACTTC
TRBV7-9	-	TRBJ1-2	-	CASSLAQGPYGYTF	TGTGCCAGCAGCTTAGCGCAGGGACCCTATGGCTACACCTTC
TRBV6-6	-	TRBJ2-5	-	CASSYTGPARGQYF	TGTGCCAGCAGTTACACGGGCCCGGCCCGTGGGCAGTACTTC